Shown below are 21 T cell receptor beta chains from a single sample sequenced in a study of blood T cell repertoires in COVID-19. Some clones are missing from TCRdb's copy, which holds only in-frame ones; the method was immunoSEQ multiplex PCR. The table has approximately 170,000 clones, 65% to 85% seen once; the top ten hold 3.2%. The specimen sequenced was PBMCs or T cells enriched from blood (not recorded which). Receptor source: a young woman who had recovered from COVID-19.

The chain employs TRBV7-9 and TRBJ2-7, with 11 bases fitting TRBD2. The V gene's germline CDR1 is SEHNR and CDR2 FQNEAQ (reference sequence). V shed 5 bases and J 4 bases; nucleotides not matched to a gene: 4. The length of the CDR3 is 14 residues. CDR3 nucleotide sequence: TGTGCCAGCAGCAGACTAGCGGGACGATACGAGCAGTACTTC. Protein sequence: CASSRLAGRYEQYF.

This chain connects TRBV9 to TRBJ2-1; the D gene is possibly TRBD2 (5 bases). The CDR3 extends over 16 amino acids. Germline V gives CDR1 SGDLS, CDR2 YYNGEE. Trimming took off 2 bases at V and 7 bases at J, with 19 bases between the two ends. In nucleotides, the CDR3 is TGTGCCAGCAGCGTGGATACGACTTCGGGGTCAAATGAGCAGTTCTTC. The encoded protein is CASSVDTTSGSNEQFF.

The V call is TRBV19, the J call TRBJ2-3, with D maybe TRBD1 (6 bases). CDR1 and CDR2 from the germline V gene are LNHDA and SQIVND (reference sequence). Trimming stripped 4 bases from V and 2 bases from J, with 10 bases between. The CDR3 extends over 14 amino acids. Here the CDR3 reads CASSRAGVTDTQYF. The CDR3 DNA reads as TGTGCCAGTAGTAGGGCAGGGGTCACAGATACGCAGTATTTT.

The genes are TRBV7-9 and TRBJ1-2; 8 bases line up with TRBD1. Germline assignment: CDR1 SEHNR and CDR2 FQNEAQ (reference sequence). J was trimmed by 2 bases and V by 4 bases; bases with no gene match: 3. The CDR3 runs to 14 residues. As DNA, the CDR3 is TGTGCCAGCAGCTCAGGGGGCTCCAACTATGGCTACACCTTC. Residues: CASSSGGSNYGYTF.

The CDR3 DNA is TGTGCCAGCAGCGTTGGTATAGGACTTAGCAATCAGCCCCAGCATTTT. Protein sequence: CASSVGIGLSNQPQHF. The rearrangement uses TRBV9 and TRBJ1-5, with unresolved D. The CDR3 is made up of 16 amino acids. Germline V lookup: CDR1 SGDLS, CDR2 YYNGEE. V shed 2 bases and J shed 0 bases, with 12 bases lying between them.

The chain employs TRBV11-3 and TRBJ1-1, with TRBD1 identical over 7 bases. The germline V gene has CDR1 SGHNT and CDR2 YENEEA. V shed 5 bases and J 7 bases; nucleotides not matched to a gene: 10. The CDR3 is 14 residues long. The CDR3 coding sequence is TGTGCCAGCAGCCAGTCGACAGGGCACAATGAAGCTTTCTTT. Protein: CASSQSTGHNEAFF.

This clone was seen once. J is TRBJ1-2 and V is TRBV7-8, with a possible D match to TRBD1 (6 bases). Trimming took off 2 bases at V and 8 bases at J, with 15 bases between the two ends. Germline V CDR1 and CDR2: SGHVS, FQNEAQ. This CDR3 region has 14 residues. CDR3 in DNA: TGTGCCAGCAGCTTACCCCCAGGGGATCGCGGCTACACCTTC. Its translation is CASSLPPGDRGYTF.

The CDR3, as DNA: TGTGCCAGCAACGGCAGGGGGCGGTTCGAGCAGCCCCAGCATTTT. It codes for CASNGRGRFEQPQHF. The chain recombines TRBV28 with TRBJ1-5, with TRBD1 matching 8 bases. V was pared by 7 bases and J by 7 bases, with 12 bases of the junction left unmatched. Germline V gene data show CDR1 as MDHEN and CDR2 as SYDVKM. This CDR3 is 15 amino acids long.

V gene TRBV10-1 combines with J gene TRBJ1-6, with D possibly matching TRBD1 (6 bases). The CDR3 contains 12 residues. V was pared by 8 bases and J by 8 bases, with 10 bases between. CDR1 and CDR2 from the germline V gene are WNHNN and SYGVQD (reference sequence). The CDR3 spells CASGTSYSPLHF. The CDR3 DNA sequence: TGCGCCAGCGGGACATCGTATTCACCCCTCCACTTT.

V usage is TRBV19 and J usage is TRBJ1-2; 7 bases are a match to TRBD1. CDR1 is LNHDA, CDR2 SQIVND, per germline (reference sequence). With V trimmed by 2 bases and J by 4 bases, 10 bases remained unmatched. The CDR3 runs 16 residues. CDR3 nucleotide sequence: TGTGCCAGTAGTATACCCCTAGACAGGGATGTCTATGGCTACACCTTC. Amino acids: CASSIPLDRDVYGYTF. Full variable domain (missing parts from reference TRBV19 and TRBJ1-2): DGGITQSPKYLFRKEGQNVTLSCEQNLNHDAMYWYRQDPGQGLRLIYYSQIVNDFQKGDIAEGYSVSREKKESFPLTVTSAQKNPTAFYLCASSIPLDRDVYGYTFGSGTRLTVV.

The table lists this clone with a count of one. CDR3 in DNA: TGTGCCAGCAGCAAATCACAGGGGTGGACTGAAGCTTTCTTT. Amino acids: CASSKSQGWTEAFF. The rearrangement joins TRBV7-8 to TRBJ1-1; 7 nucleotides agree with TRBD1. With V trimmed by 5 bases and J by 5 bases, 8 bases remained unmatched. CDR3 length: 14 amino acids. Germline lookup yields CDR1 SGHVS and CDR2 FQNEAQ.

The chain combines TRBV15 with TRBJ2-7; no clear D. The CDR3 covers 13 residues. V was pared by 0 bases and J by 1 base, with 4 bases between. The V gene's germline CDR1 is LNHNV and CDR2 YYDKDF (reference sequence). The DNA for the CDR3 is TGTGCCACCAGCAGAGAACAGTCCTACGAGCAGTACTTC. Amino acids: CATSREQSYEQYF.

This clone was observed once. The rearrangement uses TRBV14 and TRBJ1-2; 8 bases agree with TRBD1. The CDR3 extends over 16 amino acids. Germline values: CDR1 SGHDN, CDR2 FVKESK. V lost 0 bases to trimming and J lost 7 bases; unmatched junction nucleotides: 10. Here the CDR3 reads CASSQETGTGLGGYTF. As DNA, the CDR3 is TGTGCCAGCAGCCAAGAAACGGGGACAGGCCTGGGTGGCTACACCTTC. Based on the CDR3 plus reference TRBV14 and TRBJ1-2, the full variable domain is EAGVTQFPSHSVIEKGQTVTLRCDPISGHDNLYWYRRVMGKEIKFLLHFVKESKQDESGMPNNRFLAERTGGTYSTLKVQPAELEDSGVYFCASSQETGTGLGGYTFGSGTRLTVV.

The rearrangement joins TRBV7-6 to TRBJ2-2, with 8 bases lining up with TRBD2. Germline V lookup: CDR1 SGHVS, CDR2 FNYEAQ. This CDR3 comprises 15 residues. V was pared by 8 bases and J by 4 bases, with 9 bases of the junction left unmatched. CDR3 nucleotide sequence: TGTGCCAGCCAGCCAGGACTAGCAAGCACCGGGGAGCTGTTTTTT. Translation: CASQPGLASTGELFF.

This clone has just one count. The J gene is TRBJ1-1, the V gene TRBV28, with unresolved D. Looked up from germline, CDR1 is MDHEN and CDR2 is SYDVKM. The CDR3 sequence is 14 residues long. Trimming removed 7 bases from V and 1 base from J, with 13 bases in between. The CDR3 sequence: CASTRGVRNTEAFF. In DNA form, the CDR3 reads TGTGCCAGCACCCGCGGGGTGCGGAACACTGAAGCTTTCTTT.

This chain's CDR3 is CAWSTGYQSPLHF. DNA of the CDR3: TGTGCCTGGAGTACAGGGTATCAATCACCCCTCCACTTT. The chain couples TRBV30 to TRBJ1-6; D is perhaps TRBD1 (6 bases). The CDR3 has 13 amino acids. Looked up from germline, CDR1 is GTSNPN and CDR2 is SVGIG (reference sequence). Trimming removed 2 bases from V and 10 bases from J, with 12 bases in between. Based on the CDR3 plus reference TRBV30 and TRBJ1-6, the full variable domain is SQTIHQWPATLVQPVGSPLSLECTVEGTSNPNLYWYRQAAGRGLQLLFYSVGIGQISSEVPQNLSASRPQDRQFILSSKKLLLSDSGFYLCAWSTGYQSPLHFGNGTRLTVT.

The chain joins TRBV5-1 to TRBJ2-7; TRBD2 might be the D (5 bases). This CDR3 is 13 amino acids long. Trimming took 2 bases from V and 5 from J, leaving 11 bases between them. Germline CDR1 reads SGHRS; CDR2 reads YFSETQ. The DNA for the CDR3 is TGCGCCAGCAGCTTCGGGGTGGGGAACGAGCAGTACTTC. It encodes CASSFGVGNEQYF.

The chain uses TRBV30 and TRBJ2-7, with unresolved D. Germline V gives CDR1 GTSNPN, CDR2 SVGIG (reference sequence). The length of the CDR3 is 15 residues. Trimming cost V 1 base and J 3 bases, with 16 bases left between them. The CDR3 sequence is CAWSAPRLRFYEQYF. The CDR3 nucleotides read TGTGCCTGGAGTGCCCCCCGGTTGCGGTTCTACGAGCAGTACTTC.

The V and J genes are TRBV27 and TRBJ1-5; possible D gene TRBD1, 5 bases. This CDR3 is 15 amino acids long. Germline assignment: CDR1 MNHEY and CDR2 SMNVEV (reference sequence). The V end was cut by 5 bases, the J end by 6 bases, with 17 bases between. CDR3: CASSARVTGGQPQHF. The CDR3 DNA reads as TGTGCCAGCAGTGCCAGGGTAACTGGCGGTCAGCCCCAGCATTTT.

The chain's CDR3 is CASSPGDGTYEQYV. The DNA for the CDR3 is TGTGCCAGCAGCCCGGGAGACGGGACCTACGAGCAGTACGTC. The V and J genes are TRBV14 and TRBJ2-7; the D gene is possibly TRBD2 (6 bases). CDR3 length equals 14 residues. Germline-derived CDR1 and CDR2 are SGHDN and FVKESK. Trimming took off 4 bases at V and 2 bases at J, with 12 bases between the two ends.

The V gene is TRBV3-1 (or the pseudogene TRBV3-2), the J gene TRBJ2-7; 7 bases are shared with TRBD2. The length of the CDR3 is 14 residues. The junction had 10 bases not matched to a gene; V was cut back by 3 bases and J by 8 bases. CDR1 LGHDT and CDR2 YNNKEL come from the germline V gene (reference sequence). In DNA form, the CDR3 reads TGTGCCAGCAGCCACCCCTCGGGGGGAGATCAGCAGTACTTC. This sequence encodes CASSHPSGGDQQYF.